These 21 T cell receptor gamma chains share one sample of origin, sequenced in a study of intestinal T cells in coeliac disease. The TRG library came from 150 to 250 ng of biopsy DNA amplified with LymphoTrack primers. TCRdb reprocessed the multiplex PCR reads using CATT. The sample consists of 450 to 700 gamma-chain clones, about 53% of them appearing once. Each case's genomic DNA was extracted from ten 5-µm formalin-fixed paraffin-embedded scrolls. Sequenced sample: a duodenal biopsy. These receptors were obtained from a human donor who served as a control with a normal duodenal biopsy, not a healthy volunteer.

The CDR3 sequence is CAAWALVWFKIF. Written as DNA, the CDR3 is TGTGCTGCGTGGGCCCTGGTTTGGTTCAAGATATTT. The chain links TRGV10 to TRGJP1. TRGV10 is an ORF, and what it does is uncertain. The trim removed 8 bases at V and 10 bases at J, leaving 8 bases unmatched. The CDR3 consists of 12 residues.

Concerning this clone itself: The protein in TCRdb stems from a much larger clone and differs at residue 9 from this DNA's translation, likely a read error; here the protein is translated from the DNA. J is TRGJ1 or TRGJ2 and V is TRGV9. The CDR3 totals 12 residues. V lost 0 bases to trimming and J lost 11 bases; unmatched junction nucleotides: 7. The germline V gene has CDR1 GITISATS and CDR2 ISYDGTV (reference sequence). The chain's CDR3 is CALWEVHWEKLF. CDR3 DNA sequence: TGTGCCTTGTGGGAGGTGCATTGGGAGAAACTCTTT.

CDR3 bases: TGTGCCACCTGGATGGGCAACACTGGTTGGTTCAAGATATTT. Protein sequence: CATWMGNTGWFKIF. This chain connects TRGV4 to TRGJP1. The CDR3 sequence is 14 residues long. Germline assignment: CDR1 EGSTGY and CDR2 YDSYTSSV. V lost 6 bases and J lost 4; bases outside the gene matches: 8.

Only a few counts were recorded for this clone. V usage is TRGV5 and J usage is TRGJ1 or TRGJ2. The CDR3 is 15 amino acids. After removal of 0 bases from V and 3 bases from J, the junction contained 8 bases not matched to a gene. Germline CDR1 reads VINAFY; CDR2 reads YDVSNSKD. The CDR3 loop reads CATWDRFLGYYKKLF. CDR3 nucleotides: TGTGCCACCTGGGACAGGTTCTTGGGTTATTATAAGAAACTCTTT.

The chain carries TRGV4 and TRGJ1 or TRGJ2. This CDR3 comprises 13 residues. Trimming removed 6 bases from V and 0 bases from J; junction bases left unmatched: 5. Germline assignment: CDR1 EGSTGY and CDR2 YDSYTSSV. The CDR3 protein is CATWTANYYKKLF. The CDR3 region has the DNA TGTGCCACCTGGACTGCGAATTATTATAAGAAACTCTTT.

The J gene is TRGJ1 or TRGJ2, the V gene TRGV4. Germline V gene data show CDR1 as EGSTGY and CDR2 as YDSYTSSV. This CDR3 spans 16 amino acids. Germline trimming cut 5 bases from V and 3 bases from J; bases unmatched to any gene: 16. In DNA, the CDR3 is TGTGCCACCTGGGGATGGGGCTCCTTATCTTATTATAAGAAACTCTTT. Translated, it gives CATWGWGSLSYYKKLF.

The sample holds a few counts of this clone. V usage is TRGV4 and J usage is TRGJ1 or TRGJ2. The junction had 16 bases not matched to a gene; V was cut back by 5 bases and J by 0 bases. Germline V lookup: CDR1 EGSTGY, CDR2 YDSYTSSV. The CDR3 extends over 17 amino acids. The CDR3 DNA reads as TGTGCCACCTGGGGATGGGCCGGAGAGCGGAATTATTATAAGAAACTCTTT. Its protein product is CATWGWAGERNYYKKLF.

A single count supports this clone. V and J are TRGV4 and TRGJP1. The V segment lost 3 bases and the J segment 2 bases; nucleotides outside the gene matches: 6. The CDR3 contains 15 residues. Germline-derived CDR1 and CDR2 are EGSTGY and YDSYTSSV. The CDR3 coding sequence is TGTGCCACCTGGGATTCCCCCACCACTGGTTGGTTCAAGATATTT. Amino acid sequence: CATWDSPTTGWFKIF.

This sequence joins TRGV10 and TRGJ1 or TRGJ2. TRGV10 falls under the ORF class, with uncertain function. CDR3 length equals 16 residues. The ends lost 8 bases at V and 6 bases at J; junction bases unmatched: 20. The CDR3 nucleotides are TGTGCTGCGTGGACTAGACGTAACCGACAACTTTATAAGAAACTCTTT. Translating gives CAAWTRRNRQLYKKLF.

V and J are TRGV4 and TRGJ1 or TRGJ2. The length of the CDR3 is 11 residues. Looked up from germline, CDR1 is EGSTGY and CDR2 is YDSYTSSV. CDR3 sequence (DNA): TGTGCACCTGGAGTAGGGGATAAGAAACTCTTT. Its protein product is CAPGVGDKKLF.

CDR3 in amino acids: CALWEGPVNKKLF. The CDR3 nucleotides are TGTGCCTTGTGGGAGGGGCCCGTTAATAAGAAACTCTTT. The chain combines TRGV9 with TRGJ1 or TRGJ2. The CDR3 runs to 13 residues. Looked up from germline, CDR1 is GITISATS and CDR2 is ISYDGTV (reference sequence). V lost 2 bases, J lost 8 bases, and 9 bases stayed unmatched.

With regard to this clone: The protein in TCRdb stems from a much larger clone and differs at residue 2 from this DNA's translation, likely a read error; here the protein is translated from the DNA. The chain joins TRGV2 to TRGJ1 or TRGJ2. The germline V gene encodes CDR1 EGSNGY and CDR2 YDSYNSKV. This CDR3 spans 14 amino acids. The CDR3 loop reads CTTWDGPYYYKKLF. In DNA, the CDR3 is TGTACCACCTGGGACGGGCCGTATTATTATAAGAAACTCTTT.

This clone has only a few counts. The DNA for the CDR3 is TGTGCACCTGGGATGGGTTGGTTCAAGATATTT. Translating gives CAPGMGWFKIF. The rearrangement joins TRGV4 to TRGJP1. The germline CDR1 and CDR2 sequences are EGSTGY and YDSYTSSV. The CDR3 loop spans 11 amino acids.

By frequency in the sample, this clone is hyperexpanded (1% or more). The CDR3 is CATWDGPKDLNWIKTF. DNA for the CDR3: TGTGCCACCTGGGACGGGCCGAAGGATTTGAACTGGATCAAGACGTTT. V gene TRGV2 combines with J gene TRGJP2. Germline V gene sequence: CDR1 EGSNGY, CDR2 YDSYNSKV. The CDR3 covers 16 residues. With V trimmed by 0 bases and J by 11 bases, 15 bases remained unmatched.

In its sample, this clone ranks as hyperexpanded. The V call is TRGV8, the J call TRGJP1. Germline lookup yields CDR1 VENAVY and CDR2 YDSYNSRV. The CDR3 spans 18 residues. Unmatched junction bases numbered 13, after V lost 2 bases and J lost 1 base. CDR3 loop: CATWDKRGTSTTGWFKIF. CDR3 coding DNA: TGTGCCACCTGGGATAAGAGGGGCACAAGTACCACTGGTTGGTTCAAGATATTT.

This clone was counted only a few times. In DNA, the CDR3 is TGTGCTGCGTGCCAAGGTTTAGGGATAAGGAAACTCTTT. This translates into CAACQGLGIRKLF. The J gene is TRGJ1 or TRGJ2, the V gene TRGV10. TRGV10 is classed as an ORF, of uncertain function. J gave up 12 bases and V 9 bases, and 18 bases lay outside the gene matches. The CDR3 spans 13 residues.

This sequence joins TRGV10 and TRGJ1 or TRGJ2. TRGV10 is marked as an open reading frame, function uncertain. The trim removed 8 bases at V and 15 bases at J, leaving 8 bases unmatched. This CDR3 comprises 9 residues. The CDR3 bases are TGTGCTGCGTGGAGTTATGGACTCTTT. As protein: CAAWSYGLF.

The chain has TRGV3 and TRGJ1 or TRGJ2. The CDR3 loop spans 17 amino acids. Germline V gene data show CDR1 as VTNTFY and CDR2 as YDVSTARD (reference sequence). V gave up 0 bases and J gave up 4 bases; unmatched junction bases: 15. CDR3 nucleotide sequence: TGTGCCACCTGGGACAGGCCTTTGCTCTTCTCATATTATAAGAAACTCTTT. It specifies CATWDRPLLFSYYKKLF.

This clone is hyperexpanded in the sample. This same CDR3 is encoded by further DNA sequences in the sample. The chain uses TRGV10 and TRGJP1. TRGV10 is placed among ORFs of uncertain function. The CDR3 spans 12 residues. V trimming: 7 bases; J trimming: 5 bases; junction bases outside the gene matches: 2. In DNA, the CDR3 is TGTGCTGCGTGGTCTACTGGTTGGTTCAAGATATTT. Translation gives CAAWSTGWFKIF.

The chain links TRGV10 to TRGJP1. TRGV10 belongs to the ORF category, with a function that is uncertain. Losses at the gene ends were 8 bases for V and 2 bases for J; bases not matched to a gene: 6. The CDR3 spans 14 residues. CDR3: CAAWGSTTGWFKIF. The CDR3 bases are TGTGCTGCGTGGGGATCCACCACTGGTTGGTTCAAGATATTT.

This chain connects TRGV10 to TRGJ1 or TRGJ2. TRGV10 is sorted into the ORF group, with uncertain function. This CDR3 is built from 14 residues. With 8 bases clipped from V and 5 bases from J, the junction kept 13 bases outside the gene matches. CDR3 residues: CAAWDLFSNYKKLF. Written as DNA, the CDR3 is TGTGCTGCGTGGGATTTATTTTCGAATTATAAGAAACTCTTT.